This TCR beta chain was observed in a study of blood T cell repertoires in COVID-19. V lost 3 bases to trimming and J lost 8 bases, with 7 bases between them. The germline V gene has CDR1 DFQATT and CDR2 SNEGSKA (reference sequence). The CDR3 has 10 residues. In the study's own analysis: Estimated nucleated cell counts came from reference gene primer amplification. Profiled with immunoSEQ multiplex PCR; TCRdb holds only in-frame clones, not every one. Clonal size and the V and J genes are those of that table, whereas D and trimming came from the DNA. The repertoire holds under 500,000 clones, with around 89% as singletons.

V is TRBV20-1 and J is TRBJ1-2; D unresolved. The sample taken for sequencing was peripheral blood. This clonotype was sampled from a young woman with acute or convalescent COVID-19. The CDR3 bases are TGCAGTGCTAGTTCCCAAGGCTACACCTTC. As protein: CSASSQGYTF.